These T cell receptor beta chains were read from a single sample in a study of Ad26.COV2.S vaccination and SARS-CoV-2 variants. Method: immunoSEQ multiplex PCR; TCRdb's copy keeps in-frame clones and lacks some. Of just over 350,000 clones in the sample, roughly nine tenths were seen once. The input for sequencing was peripheral blood, taken after recovery from COVID-19. Source of these receptors: a human donor who had recovered from COVID-19. Each CDR3 is given with its conserved first and last residue. Each record gives: clone size, J gene, V gene, CDR3 protein. Size tells how often a clone was seen (once, few, many) or the class of an expanded clone, and some rows leave it out.

once,TRBJ2-3,TRBV6-4,CASSDIGGHTQYF
.,TRBJ2-7,TRBV5-1,CASFDRGNEQYF
.,TRBJ1-5,TRBV18,CASSPRSNSNQPQHF
.,TRBJ2-2,TRBV5-1,CASSLQGGTGELFF
.,TRBJ2-3,TRBV11-2,CASSLVNTGDFGTDTQYF
few,TRBJ1-2,TRBV29-1,CSVVDRDGYTF
.,TRBJ1-2,TRBV7-2,CASSSEGPRGYTF
.,TRBJ2-2,TRBV9,CASSSRGQLDTGELFF
few,TRBJ1-5,TRBV4-2,CASSQDYTDNQPQHF
few,TRBJ1-2,TRBV6-6,CASSPTQGNYGYTF
.,TRBJ1-1,TRBV6-4,CASSPAAANTEAFF
once,TRBJ2-1,TRBV5-5,CASVLAGAYNEQFF
.,TRBJ2-7,TRBV2,CASKYGTYEQYF
.,TRBJ2-3,TRBV5-1,CASSLGQSDTQYF
.,TRBJ2-5,TRBV2,CASSSTAGDRKTQYF
.,TRBJ2-7,TRBV10-3,CAISETSRNYEQYF
.,TRBJ2-2,TRBV27,CASSYDRGRTGELFF
.,TRBJ2-3,TRBV7-2,CASSFVFRQGAFPDTQYF
.,TRBJ1-2,TRBV6-5,CASMGPGGFGYGYTF
.,TRBJ2-5,TRBV6-5,CASSYSTGGGTQYF
.,TRBJ1-1,TRBV7-8,CASSAGQNTEAFF
.,TRBJ1-6,TRBV18,CASSPQTRGFNSPLHF
.,TRBJ2-3,TRBV13,CASSLRQGTDTQYF
.,TRBJ1-1,TRBV5-5,CASSLGSGGGTTEAFF
.,TRBJ2-1,TRBV3-1/TRBV3-2,CASSLRQGPLGHEQFF
.,TRBJ2-7,TRBV2,CASSPRTGHDEQYF
.,TRBJ1-5,TRBV27,CASSLVGARLNQPQHF
.,TRBJ2-7,TRBV4-1,CASSQSGDLDRALQYF
.,TRBJ2-1,TRBV13,CASSVGTNNEQFF
.,TRBJ2-7,TRBV15,CATSRYGTASYEQYF
.,TRBJ1-3,TRBV19,CASIRQAPGNTIYF
.,TRBJ1-5,TRBV5-1,CASSIGSNQPQHF
.,TRBJ1-1,TRBV12-3/TRBV12-4,CASRANRDTEAFF
.,TRBJ2-3,TRBV4-1,CASSLPTPGGTDTQYF
.,TRBJ2-7,TRBV6-6,CASRLDRLKYSEQYF
.,TRBJ1-1,TRBV4-1,CASSQDTLWNTEAFF
.,TRBJ2-5,TRBV29-1,CSVEGWGGTVKTQYF
.,TRBJ1-5,TRBV27,CASSPPRQGPHQPQHF
few,TRBJ2-7,TRBV7-9,CASSFGQPEQYF
.,TRBJ2-7,TRBV6-5,CASRASVTYEQYF
.,TRBJ2-7,TRBV27,CASSLAQGYYEQYF
.,TRBJ1-1,TRBV18,CASSPSRRQTNTEAFF
.,TRBJ2-1,TRBV12-5,CASGPPGSGGYNEQFF